The 21 T cell receptor beta chains given below trace back to one sample, sequenced in a study of blood T cell repertoires in COVID-19. Sequencing was performed with immunoSEQ multiplex PCR; in TCRdb, only in-frame clones are kept and a portion is missing. The sample lists approximately 450,000 clones; around 90% were seen once. Sequenced: PBMCs or T cells enriched from blood (not recorded which). These receptor sequences come from a woman younger than 35 with acute COVID-19.

The chain recombines TRBV28 with TRBJ2-7, with a tentative D call TRBD1 (6 bases). This CDR3 contains 13 residues. Trimming removed 2 bases at V and 4 bases at J, with 9 bases between. Per germline, CDR1 MDHEN and CDR2 SYDVKM. DNA for the CDR3: TGTGCCAGCAGTTTACAGGGGCAGTACGAGCAGTACTTC. Translating gives CASSLQGQYEQYF. Variable domain in full (rest from reference TRBV28 and TRBJ2-7): DVKVTQSSRYLVKRTGEKVFLECVQDMDHENMFWYRQDPGLGLRLIYFSYDVKMKEKGDIPEGYSVSREKKERFSLILESASTNQTSMYLCASSLQGQYEQYFGPGTRLTVT.

As for this clone: The sample holds other DNA sequences that translate to the same CDR3. The genes are TRBV12-3 or TRBV12-4 and TRBJ2-3; D uncertain. The CDR3 has 12 amino acids. V was trimmed by 6 bases and J by 5 bases, leaving 9 bases between them. CDR3 DNA: TGTGCCAGCAGCCCCCGTTTAGATACGCAGTATTTT. This encodes CASSPRLDTQYF.

This clone was found once. V and J are TRBV27 and TRBJ2-1, with 9 positions matching TRBD2. Germline V gene lookup returns CDR1 MNHEY and CDR2 SMNVEV (reference sequence). The ends lost 2 bases at V and 4 bases at J; junction bases unmatched: 15. This CDR3 spans 19 amino acids. The CDR3 reads CASSLVSSGGPRRYNEQFF. DNA for the CDR3: TGTGCCAGCAGTTTAGTTTCCAGCGGGGGGCCCCGTAGATACAATGAGCAGTTCTTC.

This clone was picked up many times. Other DNA variants within this sample encode the same CDR3. The J gene is TRBJ1-1, the V gene TRBV6-5; weak D call: TRBD1 (6 bases). The V end lost 2 bases, the J end lost 2 bases, and 9 bases lay between the germline ends. The CDR3 totals 14 residues. Germline values: CDR1 MNHEY, CDR2 SVGAGI. The CDR3 loop reads CASSYGGANTEAFF. The CDR3 nucleotides are TGTGCCAGCAGTTACGGGGGGGCTAACACTGAAGCTTTCTTT.

The chain is built from TRBV13 and TRBJ1-2, with 12 bases matching TRBD1. V trimming: 3 bases; J trimming: 8 bases; junction bases outside the gene matches: 7. The length of the CDR3 is 15 residues. Germline V gene sequence: CDR1 PRHDT, CDR2 FYEKMQ (reference sequence). The CDR3 DNA reads as TGTGCCAGCAGCTTGGGACAGGGGGCGCGAAACGGCTACACCTTC. It yields the protein CASSLGQGARNGYTF.

The genes are TRBV28 and TRBJ1-3; D gene uncertain. Per the germline V gene, CDR1 is MDHEN and CDR2 is SYDVKM. The germline V and J ends were trimmed by 6 bases and 3 bases, with 12 bases remaining between them. This CDR3 is 14 amino acids long. The CDR3: CASRTSESGNTIYF. CDR3 nucleotide sequence: TGTGCCAGCAGGACATCCGAAAGTGGAAACACCATATATTTT.

This clone was seen more than once but under ten times. The chain is built from TRBV25-1 and TRBJ1-1; D perhaps matches TRBD1 (5 bases). Per the germline V gene, CDR1 is MGHDK and CDR2 is SYGVNS. V gave up 6 bases and J gave up 7 bases, with 9 bases separating them. The CDR3 spans 11 residues. The chain's CDR3 is CASREDSEAFF. The DNA for the CDR3 is TGTGCCAGCAGAGAAGACAGTGAAGCTTTCTTT.

The chain is built from TRBV10-2 and TRBJ2-3; D is uncertain. The CDR3 consists of 13 residues. Trimming pared 6 bases from V and 1 base from J, leaving 8 bases between. CDR1 is WSHSY and CDR2 is SAAADI in the germline V gene. The CDR3 nucleotides read TGCGCCAGCAGGCTTGTAGGCACAGATACGCAGTATTTT. Amino acids: CASRLVGTDTQYF.

The gene calls are TRBV9 and TRBJ2-1; 9 bases are shared with TRBD1. Per germline, CDR1 SGDLS and CDR2 YYNGEE. The CDR3 length is 15 residues. With V trimmed by 5 bases and J by 5 bases, 8 bases remained unmatched. CDR3 sequence reads: CASRPGQGQNNEQFF. For the CDR3, the DNA is TGTGCCAGCAGACCCGGACAGGGGCAGAACAATGAGCAGTTCTTC.

The V gene is TRBV6-5, the J gene TRBJ2-2; TRBD2 matches at 9 bases. V gave up 4 bases and J gave up 7 bases; unmatched junction bases: 7. The CDR3 spans 15 residues. In germline, CDR1 is MNHEY, CDR2 SVGAGI. The CDR3 nucleotides are TGTGCCAGCAGTTTCGGGACTAGCTCGGACGGGGAGCTGTTTTTT. Protein product: CASSFGTSSDGELFF.

The rearrangement uses TRBV19 and TRBJ2-7; 9 bases agree with TRBD2. CDR1 LNHDA and CDR2 SQIVND come from the germline V gene (reference sequence). V dropped 6 bases and J dropped 3; count of bases not matched to a gene: 6. The length of the CDR3 is 14 residues. CDR3 in amino acids: CASSTGTSIYEQYF. Here the CDR3 DNA reads TGTGCCAGTAGCACCGGGACTAGCATCTACGAGCAGTACTTC.

The rearrangement joins TRBV30 to TRBJ1-1; perhaps TRBD1 as D (6 bases). CDR1 GTSNPN and CDR2 SVGIG come from the germline V gene (reference sequence). The CDR3 sequence is 15 residues long. Trimming cost V 1 base and J 1 base, with 13 bases left between them. CDR3 in amino acids: CAWSGFGTTNTEAFF. CDR3 nucleotides: TGTGCCTGGAGTGGATTTGGGACAACGAACACTGAAGCTTTCTTT.

The genes are TRBV5-6 and TRBJ2-7; TRBD1 aligns across 11 bases. Germline V gives CDR1 SGHDT, CDR2 YYEEEE. V gave up 5 bases and J gave up 3 bases; unmatched junction bases: 4. This CDR3 spans 14 amino acids. DNA for the CDR3: TGTGCCAGCAGGTCCGGGACAGGGGGCTACGAGCAGTACTTC. It translates to CASRSGTGGYEQYF.

The chain has TRBV24-1 and TRBJ2-7, with 8 bases aligning to TRBD2. The V gene's germline CDR1 is KGHDR and CDR2 SFDVKD. V lost 7 bases, J lost 1 base, and 11 bases stayed unmatched. CDR3 length: 16 residues. CDR3 sequence (DNA): TGTGCCACCAGGACACCGGGACTAGGACTTTCCTACGAGCAGTACTTC. Translated, it gives CATRTPGLGLSYEQYF.

The rearrangement joins TRBV11-3 to TRBJ2-2; D is possibly TRBD2 (5 bases). V lost 3 bases, J lost 2 bases, and 10 bases lay in between. Germline CDR1 is SGHNT and CDR2 is YENEEA. The CDR3 runs 15 residues. CDR3 nucleotide sequence: TGTGCCAGCAGCTTCGATGGGAGTAACACCGGGGAGCTGTTTTTT. Translation: CASSFDGSNTGELFF.

V and J are TRBV11-2 and TRBJ2-3; unclear D gene. Germline lookup yields CDR1 SGHAT and CDR2 FQNNGV. This CDR3 contains 14 residues. V lost 1 base, J lost 6 bases, and 11 bases lay in between. The CDR3 coding sequence is TGTGCCAGCAGCTTAGGGGTAGCAATCGATACGCAGTATTTT. Its protein is CASSLGVAIDTQYF.

This chain uses TRBV15 with TRBJ1-1; TRBD1 aligns across 10 bases. The CDR3 is made up of 14 amino acids. Germline CDR1 and CDR2: LNHNV and YYDKDF (reference sequence). J gave up 3 bases and V 5 bases, and 3 bases lay outside the gene matches. The CDR3 is CATSLGTGDTEAFF. CDR3 DNA sequence: TGTGCCACCAGCCTAGGGACAGGGGACACTGAAGCTTTCTTT.

V gene TRBV28 combines with J gene TRBJ2-7; D may be TRBD1 (5 bases). Trimming stripped 6 bases from V and 4 bases from J, with 10 bases between. Germline V gives CDR1 MDHEN, CDR2 SYDVKM. This CDR3 comprises 12 residues. The CDR3 here is CASSLTEYEQYF. CDR3 DNA: TGTGCCAGCAGCCTGACAGAGTACGAGCAGTACTTC. Combining the CDR3 with reference TRBV28 and TRBJ2-7 gives the whole variable domain DVKVTQSSRYLVKRTGEKVFLECVQDMDHENMFWYRQDPGLGLRLIYFSYDVKMKEKGDIPEGYSVSREKKERFSLILESASTNQTSMYLCASSLTEYEQYFGPGTRLTVT.

V gene TRBV12-3 or TRBV12-4 combines with J gene TRBJ1-1; D not resolved. V shed 3 bases and J shed 9 bases, with 11 bases lying between them. The length of the CDR3 is 12 residues. The DNA for the CDR3 is TGTGCCAGCAGTTTTTTGAACGAGAAAGCTTTCTTT. This translates into CASSFLNEKAFF.

The chain links TRBV15 to TRBJ1-4; D is unresolved. CDR3 length: 13 residues. The V end lost 0 bases, the J end lost 11 bases, and 10 bases lay between the germline ends. Germline CDR1 is LNHNV and CDR2 is YYDKDF (reference sequence). CDR3 bases: TGTGCCACCAGCAGAGATCGGGATGGTAAACTGTTTTTT. Its protein is CATSRDRDGKLFF.

V and J are TRBV27 and TRBJ1-6, with a possible D match to TRBD1 (5 bases). V lost 2 bases and J lost 7, with 6 bases in between. Germline CDR1 is MNHEY and CDR2 is SMNVEV (reference sequence). The CDR3 consists of 13 residues. The CDR3 sequence is CASSLQGNSPLHF. As DNA, the CDR3 is TGTGCCAGCAGTTTACAGGGAAATTCACCCCTCCACTTT.